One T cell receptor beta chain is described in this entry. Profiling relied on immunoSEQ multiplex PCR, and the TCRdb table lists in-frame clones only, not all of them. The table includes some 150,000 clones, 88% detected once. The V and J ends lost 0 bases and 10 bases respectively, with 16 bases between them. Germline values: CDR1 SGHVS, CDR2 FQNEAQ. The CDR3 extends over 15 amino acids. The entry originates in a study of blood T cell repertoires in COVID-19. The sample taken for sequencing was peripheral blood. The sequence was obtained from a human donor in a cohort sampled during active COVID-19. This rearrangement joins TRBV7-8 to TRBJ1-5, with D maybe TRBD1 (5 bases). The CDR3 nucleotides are TGTGCCAGCAGCTTAGCGCGGGGGGGTGAGATCCCCCAGCATTTT. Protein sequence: CASSLARGGEIPQHF.